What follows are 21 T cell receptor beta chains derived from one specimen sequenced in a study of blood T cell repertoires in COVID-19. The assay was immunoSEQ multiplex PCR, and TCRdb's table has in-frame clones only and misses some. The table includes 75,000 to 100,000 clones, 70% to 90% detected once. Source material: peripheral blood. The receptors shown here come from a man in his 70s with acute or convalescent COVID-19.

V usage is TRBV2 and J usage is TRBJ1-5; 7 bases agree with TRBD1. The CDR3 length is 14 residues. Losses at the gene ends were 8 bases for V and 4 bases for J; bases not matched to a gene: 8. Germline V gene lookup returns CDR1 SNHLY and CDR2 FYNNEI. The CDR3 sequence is CASLETGPNQPQHF. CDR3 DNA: TGTGCCAGCCTAGAGACAGGGCCGAATCAGCCCCAGCATTTT.

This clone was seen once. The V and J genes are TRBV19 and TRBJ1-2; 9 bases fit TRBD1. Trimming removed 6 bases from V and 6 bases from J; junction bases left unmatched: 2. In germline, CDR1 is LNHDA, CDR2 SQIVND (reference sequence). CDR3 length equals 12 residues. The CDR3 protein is CASRDRGNGYTF. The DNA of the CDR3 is TGTGCCAGTAGAGACAGGGGGAATGGCTACACCTTC.

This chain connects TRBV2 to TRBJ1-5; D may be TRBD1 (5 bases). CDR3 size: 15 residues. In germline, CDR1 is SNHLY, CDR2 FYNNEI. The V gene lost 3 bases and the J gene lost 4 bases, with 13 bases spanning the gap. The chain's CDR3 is CASSDALGGNQPQHF. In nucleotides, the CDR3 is TGTGCCAGCAGTGACGCTCTGGGGGGAAATCAGCCCCAGCATTTT.

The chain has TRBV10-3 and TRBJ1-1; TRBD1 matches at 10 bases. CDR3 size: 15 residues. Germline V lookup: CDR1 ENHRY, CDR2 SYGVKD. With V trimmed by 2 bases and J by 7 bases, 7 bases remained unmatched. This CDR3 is CAISERQGALSEAFF. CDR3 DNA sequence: TGTGCCATCAGTGAGAGACAGGGGGCATTGAGTGAAGCTTTCTTT.

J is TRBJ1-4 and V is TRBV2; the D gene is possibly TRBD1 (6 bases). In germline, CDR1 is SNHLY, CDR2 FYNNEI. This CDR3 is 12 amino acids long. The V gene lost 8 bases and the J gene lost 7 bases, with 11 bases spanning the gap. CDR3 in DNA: TGTGCCAGCGGAACAGGGACTGAAAAACTGTTTTTT. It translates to CASGTGTEKLFF.

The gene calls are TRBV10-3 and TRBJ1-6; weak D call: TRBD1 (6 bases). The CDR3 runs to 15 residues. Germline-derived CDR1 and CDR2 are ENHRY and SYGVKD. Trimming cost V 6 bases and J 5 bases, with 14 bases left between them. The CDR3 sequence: CAIREGQTNNSPLHF. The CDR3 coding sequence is TGTGCCATCAGGGAAGGACAGACAAATAATTCACCCCTCCACTTT.

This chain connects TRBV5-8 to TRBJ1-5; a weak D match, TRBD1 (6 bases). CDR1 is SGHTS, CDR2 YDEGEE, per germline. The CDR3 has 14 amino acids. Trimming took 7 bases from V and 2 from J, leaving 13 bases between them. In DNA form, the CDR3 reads TGTGCCAGCGGAAACAGGGTTGGCAATCAGCCCCAGCATTTT. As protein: CASGNRVGNQPQHF.

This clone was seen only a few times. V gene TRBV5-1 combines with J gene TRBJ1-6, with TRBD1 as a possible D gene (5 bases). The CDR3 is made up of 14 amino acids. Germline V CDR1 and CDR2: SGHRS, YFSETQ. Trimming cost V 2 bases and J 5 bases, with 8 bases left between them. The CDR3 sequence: CASSLTGHNSPLHF. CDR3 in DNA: TGCGCCAGCAGCTTAACAGGACATAATTCACCCCTCCACTTT.

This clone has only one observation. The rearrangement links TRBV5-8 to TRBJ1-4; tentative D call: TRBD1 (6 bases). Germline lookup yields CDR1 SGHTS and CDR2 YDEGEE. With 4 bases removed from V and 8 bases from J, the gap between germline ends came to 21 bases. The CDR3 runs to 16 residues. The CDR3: CASSRTVGATGEKLFF. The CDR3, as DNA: TGTGCCAGCAGCCGCACTGTGGGGGCGACGGGGGAAAAACTGTTTTTT.

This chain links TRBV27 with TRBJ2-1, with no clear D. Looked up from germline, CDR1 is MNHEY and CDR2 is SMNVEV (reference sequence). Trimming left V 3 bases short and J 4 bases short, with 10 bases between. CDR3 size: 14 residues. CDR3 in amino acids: CASSFQETYNEQFF. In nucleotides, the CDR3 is TGTGCCAGCAGTTTCCAAGAGACATACAATGAGCAGTTCTTC.

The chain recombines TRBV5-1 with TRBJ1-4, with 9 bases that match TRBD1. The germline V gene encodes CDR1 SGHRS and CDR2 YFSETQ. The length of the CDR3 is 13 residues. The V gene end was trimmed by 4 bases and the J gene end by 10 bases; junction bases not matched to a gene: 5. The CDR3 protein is CASSQGQGGKLFF. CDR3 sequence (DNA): TGCGCCAGCAGCCAGGGACAGGGCGGAAAACTGTTTTTT.

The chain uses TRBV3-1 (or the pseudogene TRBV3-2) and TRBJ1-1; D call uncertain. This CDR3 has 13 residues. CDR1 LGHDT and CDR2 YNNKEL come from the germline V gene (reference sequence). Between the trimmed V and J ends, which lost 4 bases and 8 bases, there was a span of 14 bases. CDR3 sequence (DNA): TGTGCCAGCAGCCCCCGCGGCCTCTCGGAAGCTTTCTTT. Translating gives CASSPRGLSEAFF.

CDR3 nucleotide sequence: TGTGCCACCAGCGGGGGAATGGACAGGGTCGACTCACCCCTCCACTTT. Translation: CATSGGMDRVDSPLHF. This chain links TRBV15 with TRBJ1-6; the match to TRBD1 covers 8 bases. V lost 5 bases to trimming and J lost 10 bases; unmatched junction nucleotides: 13. Germline V gene lookup returns CDR1 LNHNV and CDR2 YYDKDF (reference sequence). CDR3 length: 16 amino acids.

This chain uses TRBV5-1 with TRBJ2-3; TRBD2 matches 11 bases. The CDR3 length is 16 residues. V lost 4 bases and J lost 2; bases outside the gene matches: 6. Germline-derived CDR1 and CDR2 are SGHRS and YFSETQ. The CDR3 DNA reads TGCGCCAGCAGCATAGGGACTAGCGGCGTCACAGATACGCAGTATTTT. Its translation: CASSIGTSGVTDTQYF.

CDR3 protein: CASSERGTSGARRDTQYF. The CDR3 DNA reads TGTGCCAGCAGCGAACGCGGGACTAGCGGGGCCCGGAGAGATACGCAGTATTTT. The chain has TRBV5-4 and TRBJ2-3, with 13 bases matching TRBD2. Germline values: CDR1 SGHNT, CDR2 YYREEE (reference sequence). The trim removed 4 bases at V and 5 bases at J, leaving 13 bases unmatched. The CDR3 extends over 18 amino acids.

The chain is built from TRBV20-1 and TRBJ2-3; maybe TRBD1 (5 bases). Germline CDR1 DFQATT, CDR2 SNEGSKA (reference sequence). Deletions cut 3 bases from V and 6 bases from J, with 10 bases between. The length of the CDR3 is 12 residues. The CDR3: CSASKGVDTQYF. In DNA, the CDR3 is TGCAGTGCTAGTAAAGGGGTGGATACGCAGTATTTT.

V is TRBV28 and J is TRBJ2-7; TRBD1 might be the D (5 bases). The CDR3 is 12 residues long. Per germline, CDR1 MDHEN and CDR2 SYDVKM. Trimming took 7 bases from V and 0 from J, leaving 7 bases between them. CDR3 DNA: TGTGCCAGCAAGACAGTCTCCTACGAGCAGTACTTC. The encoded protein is CASKTVSYEQYF.

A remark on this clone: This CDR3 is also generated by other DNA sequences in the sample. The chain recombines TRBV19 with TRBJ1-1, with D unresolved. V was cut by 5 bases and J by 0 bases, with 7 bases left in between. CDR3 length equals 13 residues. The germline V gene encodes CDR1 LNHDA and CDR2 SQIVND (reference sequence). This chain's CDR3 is CASSDSMNTEAFF. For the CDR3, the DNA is TGTGCCAGTAGTGACTCTATGAACACTGAAGCTTTCTTT.

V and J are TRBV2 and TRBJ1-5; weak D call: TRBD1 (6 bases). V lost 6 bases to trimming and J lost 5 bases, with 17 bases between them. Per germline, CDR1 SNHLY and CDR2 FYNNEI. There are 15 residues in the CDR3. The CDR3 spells CASRKFRGTDQPQHF. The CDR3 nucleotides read TGTGCCAGCAGGAAGTTCAGGGGAACGGATCAGCCCCAGCATTTT.

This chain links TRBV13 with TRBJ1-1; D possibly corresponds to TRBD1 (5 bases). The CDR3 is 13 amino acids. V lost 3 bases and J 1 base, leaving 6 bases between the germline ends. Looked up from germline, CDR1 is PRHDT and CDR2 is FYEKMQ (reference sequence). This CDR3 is CASSFDRNTEAFF. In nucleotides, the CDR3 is TGTGCCAGCAGCTTTGACAGGAACACTGAAGCTTTCTTT.

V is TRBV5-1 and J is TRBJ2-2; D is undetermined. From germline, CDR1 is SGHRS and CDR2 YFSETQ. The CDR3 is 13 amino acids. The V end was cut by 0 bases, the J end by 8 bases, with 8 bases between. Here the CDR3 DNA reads TGCGCCAGCAGCTTGGACGGTGCTGGGGAGCTGTTTTTT. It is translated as CASSLDGAGELFF. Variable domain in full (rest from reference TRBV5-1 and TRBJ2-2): KAGVTQTPRYLIKTRGQQVTLSCSPISGHRSVSWYQQTPGQGLQFLFEYFSETQRNKGNFPGRFSGRQFSNSRSEMNVSTLELGDSALYLCASSLDGAGELFFGEGSRLTVL.